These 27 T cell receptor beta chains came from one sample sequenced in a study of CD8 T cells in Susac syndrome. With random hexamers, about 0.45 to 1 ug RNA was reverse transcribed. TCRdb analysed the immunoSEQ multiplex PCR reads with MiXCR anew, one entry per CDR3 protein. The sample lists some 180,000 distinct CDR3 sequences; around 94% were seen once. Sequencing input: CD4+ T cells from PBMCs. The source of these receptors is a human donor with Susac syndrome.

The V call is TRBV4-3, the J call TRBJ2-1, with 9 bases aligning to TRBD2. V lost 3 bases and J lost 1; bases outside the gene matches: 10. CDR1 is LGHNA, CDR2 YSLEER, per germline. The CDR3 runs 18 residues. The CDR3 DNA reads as TGCGCCAGCAGCCACCAATGGGTGCGGGAGGGTTCCTACAATGAGCAGTTCTTC. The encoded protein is CASSHQWVREGSYNEQFF.

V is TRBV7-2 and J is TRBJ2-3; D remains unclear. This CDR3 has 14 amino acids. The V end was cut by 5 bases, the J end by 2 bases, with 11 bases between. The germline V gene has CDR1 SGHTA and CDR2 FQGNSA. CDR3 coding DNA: TGTGCCAGCAGCCTCGACCAACACACAGATACGCAGTATTTT. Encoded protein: CASSLDQHTDTQYF.

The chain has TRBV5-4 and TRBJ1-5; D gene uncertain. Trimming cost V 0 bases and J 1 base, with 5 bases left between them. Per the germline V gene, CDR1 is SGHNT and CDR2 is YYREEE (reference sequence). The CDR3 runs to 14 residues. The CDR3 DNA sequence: TGTGCCAGCAGCTTGGCCCCGAGCAATCAGCCCCAGCATTTT. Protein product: CASSLAPSNQPQHF.

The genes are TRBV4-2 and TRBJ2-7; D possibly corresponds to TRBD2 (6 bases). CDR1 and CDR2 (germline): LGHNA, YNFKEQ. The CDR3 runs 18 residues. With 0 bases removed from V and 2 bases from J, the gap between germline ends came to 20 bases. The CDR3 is CASSQEFLRLGGTYEQYF. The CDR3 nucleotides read TGTGCCAGCAGCCAAGAATTTCTTCGGTTAGGCGGGACCTACGAGCAGTACTTC.

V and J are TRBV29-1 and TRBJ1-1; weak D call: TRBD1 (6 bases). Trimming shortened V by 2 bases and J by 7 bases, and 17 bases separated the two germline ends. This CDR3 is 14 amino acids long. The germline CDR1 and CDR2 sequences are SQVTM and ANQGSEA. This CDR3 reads CSVEIRQVGSEAFF. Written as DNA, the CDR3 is TGCAGCGTTGAAATAAGACAGGTGGGAAGTGAAGCTTTCTTT.

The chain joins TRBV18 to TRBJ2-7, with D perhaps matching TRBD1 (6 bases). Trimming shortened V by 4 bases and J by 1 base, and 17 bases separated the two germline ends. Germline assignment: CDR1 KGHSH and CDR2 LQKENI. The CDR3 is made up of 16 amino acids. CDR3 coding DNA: TGTGCCAGCTCACTCCTCGGACCAGGGGAATCCTACGAGCAGTACTTC. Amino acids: CASSLLGPGESYEQYF.

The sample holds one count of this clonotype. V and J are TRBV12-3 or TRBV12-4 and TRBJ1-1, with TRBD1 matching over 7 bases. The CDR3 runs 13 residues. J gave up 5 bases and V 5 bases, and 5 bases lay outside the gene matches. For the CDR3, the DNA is TGTGCCAGCAGTGCCGGGACAGTAACTGAAGCTTTCTTT. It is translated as CASSAGTVTEAFF.

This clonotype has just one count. The CDR3 DNA reads TGTGCCAGCAGTTCACAGGGGGCGTCGAGCAATCAGCCCCAGCATTTT. Translated, it gives CASSSQGASSNQPQHF. The chain combines TRBV6-5 with TRBJ1-5; 9 bases align to TRBD1. Germline V gene data show CDR1 as MNHEY and CDR2 as SVGAGI. V shed 4 bases, J shed 1 base, and the junction held 5 bases outside the gene matches. The CDR3 extends over 16 amino acids.

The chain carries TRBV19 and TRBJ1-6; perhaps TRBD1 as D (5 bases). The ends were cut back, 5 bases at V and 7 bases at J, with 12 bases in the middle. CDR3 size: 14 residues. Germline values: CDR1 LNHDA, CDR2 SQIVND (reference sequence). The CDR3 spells CASSGGRGNSPLHF. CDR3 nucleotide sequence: TGTGCCAGTAGTGGTGGGAGGGGAAATTCACCCCTCCACTTT.

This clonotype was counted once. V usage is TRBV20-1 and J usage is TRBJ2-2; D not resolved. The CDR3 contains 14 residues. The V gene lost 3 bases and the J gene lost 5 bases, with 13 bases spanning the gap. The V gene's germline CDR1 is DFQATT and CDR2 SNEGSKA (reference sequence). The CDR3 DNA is TGCAGTGCTAGTGGTCGCCAATTTACCGGGGAGCTGTTTTTT. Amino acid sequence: CSASGRQFTGELFF.

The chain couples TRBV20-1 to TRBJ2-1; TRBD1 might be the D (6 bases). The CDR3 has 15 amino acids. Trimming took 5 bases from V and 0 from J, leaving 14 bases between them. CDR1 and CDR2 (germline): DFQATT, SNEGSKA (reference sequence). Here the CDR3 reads CSASTGSVSYNEQFF. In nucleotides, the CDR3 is TGCAGTGCTTCGACAGGAAGCGTCTCCTACAATGAGCAGTTCTTC.

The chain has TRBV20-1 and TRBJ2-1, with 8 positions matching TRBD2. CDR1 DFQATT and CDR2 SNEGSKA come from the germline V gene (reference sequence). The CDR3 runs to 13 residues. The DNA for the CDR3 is TGCGGCCAAGGGACTAGTTCCTACAATGAGCAGTTCTTC. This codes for CGQGTSSYNEQFF.

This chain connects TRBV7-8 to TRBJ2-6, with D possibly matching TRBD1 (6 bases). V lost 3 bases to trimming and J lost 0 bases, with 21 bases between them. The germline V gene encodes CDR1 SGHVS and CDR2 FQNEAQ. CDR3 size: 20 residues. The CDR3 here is CASSFLLGRQASSGANVLTF. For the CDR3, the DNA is TGTGCCAGCAGCTTTTTGTTGGGAAGACAGGCCAGCTCTGGGGCCAACGTCCTGACTTTC.

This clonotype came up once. The CDR3: CASSQVLAGVEQYF. The CDR3, as DNA: TGTGCCAGCAGCCAAGTTCTAGCGGGAGTCGAGCAGTACTTC. The rearrangement uses TRBV4-2 and TRBJ2-7; 10 bases line up with TRBD2. CDR1 LGHNA and CDR2 YNFKEQ come from the germline V gene. J gave up 6 bases and V 1 base, and 3 bases lay outside the gene matches. The CDR3 is 14 amino acids.

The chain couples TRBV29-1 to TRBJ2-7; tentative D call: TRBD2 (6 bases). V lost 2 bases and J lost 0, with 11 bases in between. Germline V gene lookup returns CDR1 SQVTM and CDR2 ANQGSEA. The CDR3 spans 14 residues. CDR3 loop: CSVEKGGSSYEQYF. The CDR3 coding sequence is TGCAGCGTTGAAAAAGGAGGGTCCTCCTACGAGCAGTACTTC.

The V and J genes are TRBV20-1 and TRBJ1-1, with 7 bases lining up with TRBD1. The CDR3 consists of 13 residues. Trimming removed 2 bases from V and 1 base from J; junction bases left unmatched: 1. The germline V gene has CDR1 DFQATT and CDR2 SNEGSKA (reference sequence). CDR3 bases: TGCAGTGCTAGAAGGACAGGGAACACTGAAGCTTTCTTT. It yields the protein CSARRTGNTEAFF.

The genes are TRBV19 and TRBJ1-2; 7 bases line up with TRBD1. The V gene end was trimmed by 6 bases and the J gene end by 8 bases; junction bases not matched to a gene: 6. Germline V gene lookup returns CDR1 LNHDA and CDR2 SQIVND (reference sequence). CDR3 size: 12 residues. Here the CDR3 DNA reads TGTGCCAGTAGACTGACAGGGACCGGCTACACCTTC. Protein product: CASRLTGTGYTF.

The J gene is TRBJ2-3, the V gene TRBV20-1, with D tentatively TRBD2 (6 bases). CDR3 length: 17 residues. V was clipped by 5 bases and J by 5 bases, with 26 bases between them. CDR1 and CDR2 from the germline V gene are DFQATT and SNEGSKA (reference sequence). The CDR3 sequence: CSAVRTGGSSLGDTQYF. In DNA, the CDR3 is TGCAGTGCTGTGCGGACTGGGGGGTCGTCTCTAGGAGATACGCAGTATTTT.

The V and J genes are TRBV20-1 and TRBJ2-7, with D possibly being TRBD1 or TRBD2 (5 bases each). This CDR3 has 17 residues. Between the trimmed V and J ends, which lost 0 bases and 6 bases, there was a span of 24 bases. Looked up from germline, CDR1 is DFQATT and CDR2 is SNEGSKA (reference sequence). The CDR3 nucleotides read TGCAGTGCTAGAGATTTCGGAGGACGAAGGGGAAGAGGCGAGCAGTACTTC. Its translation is CSARDFGGRRGRGEQYF.

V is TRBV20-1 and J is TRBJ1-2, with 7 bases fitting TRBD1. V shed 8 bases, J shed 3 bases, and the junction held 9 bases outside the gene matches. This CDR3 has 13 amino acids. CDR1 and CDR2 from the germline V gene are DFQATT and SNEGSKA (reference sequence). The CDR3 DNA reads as TGCAGTCTTCGGGGGCAGGGGGACTATGGCTACACCTTC. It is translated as CSLRGQGDYGYTF.

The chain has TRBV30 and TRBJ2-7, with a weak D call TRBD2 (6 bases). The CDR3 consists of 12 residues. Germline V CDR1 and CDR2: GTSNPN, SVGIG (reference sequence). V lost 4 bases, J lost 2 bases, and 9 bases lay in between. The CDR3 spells CAWTRGTYEQYF. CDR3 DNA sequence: TGTGCCTGGACCCGGGGGACCTACGAGCAGTACTTC.

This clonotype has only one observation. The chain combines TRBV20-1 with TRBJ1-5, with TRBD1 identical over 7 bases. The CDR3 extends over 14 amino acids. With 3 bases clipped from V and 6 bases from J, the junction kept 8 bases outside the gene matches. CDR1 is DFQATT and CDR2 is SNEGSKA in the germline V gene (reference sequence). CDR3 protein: CSASRQGGRQPQHF. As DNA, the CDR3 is TGCAGTGCTAGTAGACAGGGAGGGCGTCAGCCCCAGCATTTT.

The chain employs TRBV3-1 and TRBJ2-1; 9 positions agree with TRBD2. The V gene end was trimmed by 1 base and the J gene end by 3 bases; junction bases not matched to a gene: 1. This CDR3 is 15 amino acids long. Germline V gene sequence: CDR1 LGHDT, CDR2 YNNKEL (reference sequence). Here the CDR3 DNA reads TGTGCCAGCAGCCAAGCACTAGCGGGCTACAATGAGCAGTTCTTC. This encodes CASSQALAGYNEQFF.

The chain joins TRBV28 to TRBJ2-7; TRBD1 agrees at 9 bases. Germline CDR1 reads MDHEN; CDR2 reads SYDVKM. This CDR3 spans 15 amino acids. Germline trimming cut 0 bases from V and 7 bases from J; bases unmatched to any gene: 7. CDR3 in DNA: TGTGCCAGCAGTTTATGGGGACAGGGCTTGCGGGAGCAGTACTTC. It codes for CASSLWGQGLREQYF.

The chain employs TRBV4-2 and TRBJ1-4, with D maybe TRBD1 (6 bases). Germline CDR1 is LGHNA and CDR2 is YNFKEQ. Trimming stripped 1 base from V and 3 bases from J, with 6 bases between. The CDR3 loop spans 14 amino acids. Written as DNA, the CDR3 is TGTGCCAGCAGCCAAGGGACAGCTAATGAAAAACTGTTTTTT. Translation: CASSQGTANEKLFF.

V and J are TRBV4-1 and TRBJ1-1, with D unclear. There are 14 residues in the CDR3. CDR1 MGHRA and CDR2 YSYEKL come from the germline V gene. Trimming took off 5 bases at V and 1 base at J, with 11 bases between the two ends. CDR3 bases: TGCGCCAGCAGCTATGTGGCACAGAACACTGAAGCTTTCTTT. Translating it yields CASSYVAQNTEAFF.

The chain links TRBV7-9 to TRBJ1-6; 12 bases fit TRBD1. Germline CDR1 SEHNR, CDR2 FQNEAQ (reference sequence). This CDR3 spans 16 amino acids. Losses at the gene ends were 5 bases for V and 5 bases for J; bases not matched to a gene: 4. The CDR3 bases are TGTGCCAGCAGCCGAGGGACAGGGGGCGATAATTCACCCCTCCACTTT. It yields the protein CASSRGTGGDNSPLHF.